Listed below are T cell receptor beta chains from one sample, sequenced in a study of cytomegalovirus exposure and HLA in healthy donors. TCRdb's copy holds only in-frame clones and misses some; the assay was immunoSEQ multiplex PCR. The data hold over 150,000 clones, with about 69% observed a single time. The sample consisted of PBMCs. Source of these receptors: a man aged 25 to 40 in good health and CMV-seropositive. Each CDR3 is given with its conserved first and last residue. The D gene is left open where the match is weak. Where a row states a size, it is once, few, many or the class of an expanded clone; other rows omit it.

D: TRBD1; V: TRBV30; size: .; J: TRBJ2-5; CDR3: CAWSGTGLETQYF; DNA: TGTGCCTGGAGTGGGACAGGGCTAGAGACCCAGTACTTC
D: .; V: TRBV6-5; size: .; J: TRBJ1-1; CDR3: CASANPKRTEAFF; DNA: TGTGCCAGCGCTAACCCAAAACGGACTGAAGCTTTCTTT
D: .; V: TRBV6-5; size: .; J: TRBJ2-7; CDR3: CASSLNGGSYEQYF; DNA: TGTGCCAGTAGTCTGAACGGAGGGTCCTACGAGCAGTACTTC
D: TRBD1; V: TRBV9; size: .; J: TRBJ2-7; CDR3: CASSVEGQRTYEQYF; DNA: TGTGCCAGCAGCGTAGAGGGACAGCGAACCTACGAGCAGTACTTC
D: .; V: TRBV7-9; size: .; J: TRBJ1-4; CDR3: CASSSPKRANEKLFF; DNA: TGTGCCAGCAGCTCCCCCAAGAGGGCTAATGAAAAACTGTTTTTT
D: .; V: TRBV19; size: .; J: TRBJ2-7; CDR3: CASSAGGAPSYEQYF; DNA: TGTGCCAGTAGTGCAGGCGGGGCCCCCTCCTACGAGCAGTACTTC
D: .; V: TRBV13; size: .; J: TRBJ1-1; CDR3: CASSRVYDTEAFF; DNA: TGTGCCAGCAGCCGCGTTTATGACACTGAAGCTTTCTTT
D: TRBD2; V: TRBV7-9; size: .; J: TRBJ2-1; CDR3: CSSTTPGTSSMNEQFF; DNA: TGTTCCAGCACCACTCCCGGGACTAGCTCGATGAATGAGCAGTTCTTC
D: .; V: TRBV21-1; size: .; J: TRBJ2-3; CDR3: CASRRQGVCMDTQYF; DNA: TGTGCCAGCAGAAGACAGGGGGTCTGTATGGATACGCAGTATTTT
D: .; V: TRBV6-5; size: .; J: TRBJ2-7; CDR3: CASSYSPSAPYEQYF; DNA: TGTGCCAGCAGTTACTCTCCTAGTGCCCCCTACGAGCAGTACTTC
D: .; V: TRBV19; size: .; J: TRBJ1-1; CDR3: CASSTRTLRATEAFF; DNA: TGTGCCAGTAGTACTCGGACCTTGCGGGCCACTGAAGCTTTCTTT
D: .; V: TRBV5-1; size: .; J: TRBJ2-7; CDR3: CASSLAGSYEQYF; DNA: TGCGCCAGCAGCTTGGCAGGATCCTACGAGCAGTACTTC
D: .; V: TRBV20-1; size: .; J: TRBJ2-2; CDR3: CSARNAGELFF; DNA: TGCAGTGCCAGGAATGCCGGGGAGCTGTTTTTT
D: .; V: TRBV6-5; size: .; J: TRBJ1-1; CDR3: CASSYARDISNTEAFF; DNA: TGTGCCAGCAGTTATGCCAGGGACATTTCGAACACTGAAGCTTTCTTT
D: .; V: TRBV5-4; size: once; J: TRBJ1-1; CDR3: CASSRGGGQGEAFF; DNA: TGTGCCAGCAGCCGGGGCGGGGGGCAAGGTGAAGCTTTCTTT
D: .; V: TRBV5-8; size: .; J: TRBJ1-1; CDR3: CASTPWGGARGTEAFF; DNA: TGTGCCAGCACCCCTTGGGGGGGGGCGAGGGGCACTGAAGCTTTCTTT
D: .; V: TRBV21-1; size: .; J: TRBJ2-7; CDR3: CASSKSGEPGQPYEQYF; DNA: TGTGCCAGCAGCAAATCGGGGGAACCGGGACAGCCCTACGAGCAGTACTTC
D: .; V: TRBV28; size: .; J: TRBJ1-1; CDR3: CASRQGPEAFF; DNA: TGTGCCAGCAGACAGGGACCTGAAGCTTTCTTT